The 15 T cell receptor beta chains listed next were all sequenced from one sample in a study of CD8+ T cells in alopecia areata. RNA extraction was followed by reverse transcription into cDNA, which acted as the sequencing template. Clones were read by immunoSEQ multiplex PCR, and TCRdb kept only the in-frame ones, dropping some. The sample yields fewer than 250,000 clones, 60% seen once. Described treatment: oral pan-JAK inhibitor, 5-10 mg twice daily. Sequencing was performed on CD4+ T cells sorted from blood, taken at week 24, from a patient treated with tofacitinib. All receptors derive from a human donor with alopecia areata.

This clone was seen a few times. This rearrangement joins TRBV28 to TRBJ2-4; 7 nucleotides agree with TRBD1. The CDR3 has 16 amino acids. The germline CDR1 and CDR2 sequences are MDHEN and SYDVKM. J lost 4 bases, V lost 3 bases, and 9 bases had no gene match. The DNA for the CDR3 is TGTGCCAGCAGTTTCCCGGGACAGACGAAGAAAAACATTCAGTACTTC. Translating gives CASSFPGQTKKNIQYF.

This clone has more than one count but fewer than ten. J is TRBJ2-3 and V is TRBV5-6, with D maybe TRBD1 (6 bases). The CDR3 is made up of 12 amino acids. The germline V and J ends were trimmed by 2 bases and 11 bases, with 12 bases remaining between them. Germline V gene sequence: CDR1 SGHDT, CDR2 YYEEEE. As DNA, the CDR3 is TGTGCCAGCAGCTTTTCTGGACAGAAGCAGTATTTT. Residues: CASSFSGQKQYF.

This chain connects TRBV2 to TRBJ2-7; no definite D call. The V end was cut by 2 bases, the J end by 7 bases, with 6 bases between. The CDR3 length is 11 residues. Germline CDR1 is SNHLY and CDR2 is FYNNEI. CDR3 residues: CASSEMWEQYF. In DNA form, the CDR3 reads TGTGCCAGCAGTGAAATGTGGGAGCAGTACTTC. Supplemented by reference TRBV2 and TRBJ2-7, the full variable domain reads EPEVTQTPSHQVTQMGQEVILRCVPISNHLYFYWYRQILGQKVEFLVSFYNNEISEKSEIFDDQFSVERPDGSNFTLKIRSTKLEDSAMYFCASSEMWEQYFGPGTRLTVT.

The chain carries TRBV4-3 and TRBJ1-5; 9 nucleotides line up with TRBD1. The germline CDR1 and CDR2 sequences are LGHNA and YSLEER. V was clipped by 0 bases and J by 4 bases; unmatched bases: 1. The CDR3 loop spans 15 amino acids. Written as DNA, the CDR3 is TGCGCCAGCAGCCAAGATGGACAGGGGAATCAGCCCCAGCATTTT. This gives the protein CASSQDGQGNQPQHF.

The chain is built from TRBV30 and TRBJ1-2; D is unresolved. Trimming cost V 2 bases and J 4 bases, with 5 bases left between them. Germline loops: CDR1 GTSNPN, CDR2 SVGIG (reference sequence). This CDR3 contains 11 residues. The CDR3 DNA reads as TGTGCCTGGAGTTTTACCTATGGCTACACCTTC. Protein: CAWSFTYGYTF.

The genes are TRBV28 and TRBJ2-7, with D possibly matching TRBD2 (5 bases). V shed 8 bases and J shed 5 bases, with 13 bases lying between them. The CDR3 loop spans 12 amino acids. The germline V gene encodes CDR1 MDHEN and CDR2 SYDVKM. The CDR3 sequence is CASRHSEDEQYF. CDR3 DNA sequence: TGTGCCAGCCGACATTCGGAGGACGAGCAGTACTTC.

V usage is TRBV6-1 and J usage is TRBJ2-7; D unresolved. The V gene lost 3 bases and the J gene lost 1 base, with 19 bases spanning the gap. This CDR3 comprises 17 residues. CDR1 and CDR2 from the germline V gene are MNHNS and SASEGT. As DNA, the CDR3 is TGTGCCAGCAGTGATCCTCGCGGTCCCGAGAATTCCTACGAGCAGTACTTC. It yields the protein CASSDPRGPENSYEQYF.

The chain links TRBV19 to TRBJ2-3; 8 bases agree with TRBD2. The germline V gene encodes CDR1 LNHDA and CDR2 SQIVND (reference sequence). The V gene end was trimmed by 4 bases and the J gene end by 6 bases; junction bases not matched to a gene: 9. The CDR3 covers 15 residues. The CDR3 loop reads CASSTTGGPMDTQYF. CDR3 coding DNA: TGTGCCAGTAGTACGACGGGGGGGCCTATGGATACGCAGTATTTT.

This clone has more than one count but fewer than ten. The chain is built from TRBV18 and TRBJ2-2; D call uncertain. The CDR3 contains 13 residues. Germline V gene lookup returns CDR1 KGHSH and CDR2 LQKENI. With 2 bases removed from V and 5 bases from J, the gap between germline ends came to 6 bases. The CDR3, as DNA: TGTGCCAGCTCACCATCCATTACCGGGGAGCTGTTTTTT. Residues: CASSPSITGELFF.

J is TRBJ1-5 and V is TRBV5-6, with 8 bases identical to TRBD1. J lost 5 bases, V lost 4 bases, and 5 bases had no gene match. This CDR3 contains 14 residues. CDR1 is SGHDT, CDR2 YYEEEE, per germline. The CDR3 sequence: CASSRQGKDQPQHF. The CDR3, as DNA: TGTGCCAGCAGCCGACAGGGGAAGGATCAGCCCCAGCATTTT.

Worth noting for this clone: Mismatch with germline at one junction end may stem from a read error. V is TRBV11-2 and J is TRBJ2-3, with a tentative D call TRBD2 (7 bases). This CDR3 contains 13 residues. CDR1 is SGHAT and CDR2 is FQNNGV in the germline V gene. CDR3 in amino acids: CASSPSRGGGDHF. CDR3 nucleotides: TGTGCCAGCAGCCCCAGCCGAGGGGGGGGAGATCATTTT.

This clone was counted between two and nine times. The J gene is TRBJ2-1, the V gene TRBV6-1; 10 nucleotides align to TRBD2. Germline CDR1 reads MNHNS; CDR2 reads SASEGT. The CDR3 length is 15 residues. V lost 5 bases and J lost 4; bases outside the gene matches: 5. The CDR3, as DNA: TGTGCCAGCAGTCCGGGACTAGCGAGATACAATGAGCAGTTCTTC. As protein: CASSPGLARYNEQFF.

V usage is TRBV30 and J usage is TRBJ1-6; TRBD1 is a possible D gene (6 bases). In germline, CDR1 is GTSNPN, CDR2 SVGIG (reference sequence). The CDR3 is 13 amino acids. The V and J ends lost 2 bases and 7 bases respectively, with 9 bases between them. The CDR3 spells CAWSPGQNSPLHF. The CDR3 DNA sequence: TGTGCCTGGAGTCCGGGACAAAATTCACCCCTCCACTTT.

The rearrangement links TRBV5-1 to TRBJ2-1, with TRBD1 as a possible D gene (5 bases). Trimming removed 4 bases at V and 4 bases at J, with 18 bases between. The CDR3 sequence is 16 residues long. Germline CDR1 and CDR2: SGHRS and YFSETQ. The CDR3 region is CASSIDSPTGYNEQFF. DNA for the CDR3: TGCGCCAGCAGCATTGACAGTCCAACCGGATACAATGAGCAGTTCTTC. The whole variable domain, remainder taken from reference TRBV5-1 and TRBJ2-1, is KAGVTQTPRYLIKTRGQQVTLSCSPISGHRSVSWYQQTPGQGLQFLFEYFSETQRNKGNFPGRFSGRQFSNSRSEMNVSTLELGDSALYLCASSIDSPTGYNEQFFGPGTRLTVL.

Written as DNA, the CDR3 is TGTGCCAGCAGCGCCGTCGGGGCGAACACTGAAGCTTTCTTT. As protein: CASSAVGANTEAFF. The chain has TRBV25-1 and TRBJ1-1; maybe TRBD1 (5 bases). The V end lost 6 bases, the J end lost 1 base, and 12 bases lay between the germline ends. The CDR3 spans 14 residues. Germline CDR1 MGHDK, CDR2 SYGVNS.